The next 5 T cell receptor beta chains were all read from a single sample in a study of blood T cell repertoires in COVID-19. Method: immunoSEQ multiplex PCR; TCRdb's copy keeps in-frame clones and lacks some. The sample contains 350,000 or so clones, 65% to 90% of which appear only once. The sequencing input was PBMCs or T cells enriched from blood (not recorded which). The receptors come from a woman between 40 and 55 years old with acute COVID-19.

This chain uses TRBV6-5 with TRBJ2-7; perhaps TRBD2 as D (5 bases). The CDR3 runs 13 residues. CDR1 and CDR2 (germline): MNHEY, SVGAGI. The V gene lost 2 bases and the J gene lost 6 bases, with 11 bases spanning the gap. CDR3 in DNA: TGTGCCAGCAGTTACGCCGGGGTGGGCGAGCAGTACTTC. This codes for CASSYAGVGEQYF.

This chain connects TRBV28 to TRBJ1-5; tentatively, D is TRBD1 (6 bases). Trimming removed 6 bases from V and 5 bases from J, with 14 bases in between. Germline V gives CDR1 MDHEN, CDR2 SYDVKM. The CDR3 length is 14 residues. CDR3 in DNA: TGTGCCAGCAGCTGGGGGCCTGGCCATCAGCCCCAGCATTTT. Translating it yields CASSWGPGHQPQHF.

The chain recombines TRBV20-1 with TRBJ2-5, with D unclear. The CDR3 has 11 amino acids. Germline values: CDR1 DFQATT, CDR2 SNEGSKA (reference sequence). V lost 5 bases to trimming and J lost 2 bases, with 6 bases between them. The CDR3 DNA follows: TGCAGTGCTTGGAGACAAGAGACCCAGTACTTC. As protein: CSAWRQETQYF.

The J gene is TRBJ2-5, the V gene TRBV3-1 (or the pseudogene TRBV3-2); D call uncertain. The V end was cut by 4 bases, the J end by 5 bases, with 23 bases between. The CDR3 loop spans 17 amino acids. Germline assignment: CDR1 LGHDT and CDR2 YNNKEL (reference sequence). The CDR3 reads CASSPPRHGLISETQYF. CDR3 sequence (DNA): TGTGCCAGCAGCCCCCCCCGACATGGGTTAATTAGTGAGACCCAGTACTTC.

The V and J genes are TRBV19 and TRBJ2-7, with 7 bases aligning to TRBD1. Germline CDR1 is LNHDA and CDR2 is SQIVND (reference sequence). Trimming at V came to 0 bases and at J to 5 bases, leaving 10 bases not matched to a gene. There are 16 residues in the CDR3. CDR3 nucleotides: TGTGCCAGTAGTATAGATGGACAGGTTGTCTTCGACGAGCAGTACTTC. Protein: CASSIDGQVVFDEQYF.